This paragraph covers one TCR beta chain sequence. Its specificity is unknown. Only in-frame clones appear in the TCRdb table, and some are missing; sequencing was by immunoSEQ multiplex PCR. Of tens of thousands of clones detected, more than 65% appear once; the ten largest clones hold approximately 2.5%. The data stem from a study of OX40 agonist ivuxolimab in advanced cancers. Across the whole study: Patients receiving dose escalation had hepatocellular carcinoma, melanoma, renal cell or head and neck cancer. Allowance was made for prior anti-PD-1, anti-PD-L1 or anti-CTLA-4 therapy, and about 44% had some. The study, taken as a whole, reports: Expanded clones were, on average, more numerous among CD8+ T cells than CD4+. In the 0.1 to 3.0 mg/kg range, CD4+ and CD8+ blood T cells had expanded clonally by week 6.

The CDR3 length is 11 residues. V lost 9 bases to trimming and J lost 4 bases, with 9 bases between them. CDR1 is MNHGY and CDR2 is SVAAGI in the germline V gene. The chain has TRBV6-9 and TRBJ1-2; D possibly corresponds to TRBD1 (5 bases). The sequencing used CD4+ or CD8+ T cells sorted from blood, collected in a trial of the OX40 agonist ivuxolimab. This clonotype originated in an adult with an advanced solid tumor such as melanoma, head and neck, liver or kidney cancer. The CDR3 spells CASRGGYGYTF. In DNA form, the CDR3 reads TGTGCCAGTAGGGGAGGCTATGGCTACACCTTC.